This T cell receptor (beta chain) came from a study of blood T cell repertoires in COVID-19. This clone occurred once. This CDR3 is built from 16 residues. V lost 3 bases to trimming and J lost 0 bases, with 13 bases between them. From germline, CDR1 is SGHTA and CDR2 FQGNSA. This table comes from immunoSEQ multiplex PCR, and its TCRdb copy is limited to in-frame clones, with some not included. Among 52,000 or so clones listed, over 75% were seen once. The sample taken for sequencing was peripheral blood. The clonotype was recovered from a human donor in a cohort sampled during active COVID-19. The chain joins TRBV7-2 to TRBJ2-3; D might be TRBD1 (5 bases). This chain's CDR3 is CASSFAPRGSTDTQYF. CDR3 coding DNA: TGTGCCAGCAGCTTTGCCCCTAGGGGAAGCACAGATACGCAGTATTTT.